Given below is one TCR beta chain in context. The V gene lost 3 bases and the J gene lost 0 bases, with 8 bases spanning the gap. Germline CDR1 ENHRY, CDR2 SYGVKD. The CDR3 totals 14 residues. During active infection, Seattle patients enrolled and were then monitored through disease. The protocol was immunoSEQ multiplex PCR, while the TCRdb copy is restricted to in-frame clones and leaves out a portion. This table holds 150,000 or so clones, 70% to 90% found once. These data are taken from a study of blood T cell repertoires in COVID-19. Looking at the study overall: Samples taken during acute and convalescent COVID-19 were collected in the United States, Italy and Spain. T cells, B-cell-depleted T cells, or PBMCs supplied cDNA or gDNA.

The receptor comes from a man in his fifties or sixties with COVID-19, enrolled during active disease. This chain links TRBV10-3 with TRBJ1-1, with D possibly being TRBD1 (5 bases). Sequencing was performed on peripheral blood. The CDR3 region is CAISDQGMNTEAFF. The CDR3 DNA is TGTGCCATCAGTGATCAGGGAATGAACACTGAAGCTTTCTTT.